The T cell receptor beta chain described here comes from a study of T cells in localized non-small cell lung cancer. Study observations and caveats: Greater T cell density in blood accompanied longer overall survival. As only one tumor region underwent sequencing, heterogeneity remains possible. Clonality of T cells reached its maximum in uninvolved adjacent lung, surpassing tumor.

Profiled with immunoSEQ multiplex PCR; TCRdb holds only in-frame clones, not every one. The sample includes approximately 140,000 clones, more than 80% of them seen just once. The CDR3 loop spans 17 amino acids. Per the germline V gene, CDR1 is MDHEN and CDR2 is SYDVKM. V was pared by 4 bases and J by 1 base, with 12 bases of the junction left unmatched. About this clone itself: Its antigen is not known.

The genes are TRBV28 and TRBJ1-1; 7 bases align to TRBD1. The TCR was taken from a female donor of 60 years or more with stage I lung adenocarcinoma. The sample in question was peripheral blood, obtained before any cancer treatment. CDR3 amino acids: CASSSSDRAGGNTEAFF. For the CDR3, the DNA is TGTGCCAGCAGTTCGTCCGACAGGGCCGGGGGGAACACTGAAGCTTTCTTT. Filled out from reference TRBV28 and TRBJ1-1, the complete variable domain reads DVKVTQSSRYLVKRTGEKVFLECVQDMDHENMFWYRQDPGLGLRLIYFSYDVKMKEKGDIPEGYSVSREKKERFSLILESASTNQTSMYLCASSSSDRAGGNTEAFFGQGTRLTVV.